The clone carrying this T cell receptor (beta chain) is a singleton in its sample. The V end was cut by 4 bases, the J end by 1 base, with 14 bases between. The CDR3 extends over 15 amino acids. The germline CDR1 and CDR2 sequences are SGDLS and YYNGEE. PCR used 60 Vbeta primers and 13 Jbeta primers. TCRdb's table, derived via immunoSEQ multiplex PCR, lists solely in-frame clones and lacks some. The sample lists some 150,000 clones; around four fifths were seen once. This sample was included in a study of cytomegalovirus exposure and HLA in healthy donors. Overall study: Genotyping showed around 80% of some 400 donors falling in the Caucasian-associated ancestry cluster.

This sequence originates from a man aged 25 to 40 in good health and CMV-seropositive. The sample comprised PBMCs. This rearrangement joins TRBV9 to TRBJ1-1; a weak D match, TRBD1 (6 bases). The CDR3 region has the DNA TGTGCCAGCAGCCCCCAGGGGCGCGAGAACACTGAAGCTTTCTTT. Residues: CASSPQGRENTEAFF.